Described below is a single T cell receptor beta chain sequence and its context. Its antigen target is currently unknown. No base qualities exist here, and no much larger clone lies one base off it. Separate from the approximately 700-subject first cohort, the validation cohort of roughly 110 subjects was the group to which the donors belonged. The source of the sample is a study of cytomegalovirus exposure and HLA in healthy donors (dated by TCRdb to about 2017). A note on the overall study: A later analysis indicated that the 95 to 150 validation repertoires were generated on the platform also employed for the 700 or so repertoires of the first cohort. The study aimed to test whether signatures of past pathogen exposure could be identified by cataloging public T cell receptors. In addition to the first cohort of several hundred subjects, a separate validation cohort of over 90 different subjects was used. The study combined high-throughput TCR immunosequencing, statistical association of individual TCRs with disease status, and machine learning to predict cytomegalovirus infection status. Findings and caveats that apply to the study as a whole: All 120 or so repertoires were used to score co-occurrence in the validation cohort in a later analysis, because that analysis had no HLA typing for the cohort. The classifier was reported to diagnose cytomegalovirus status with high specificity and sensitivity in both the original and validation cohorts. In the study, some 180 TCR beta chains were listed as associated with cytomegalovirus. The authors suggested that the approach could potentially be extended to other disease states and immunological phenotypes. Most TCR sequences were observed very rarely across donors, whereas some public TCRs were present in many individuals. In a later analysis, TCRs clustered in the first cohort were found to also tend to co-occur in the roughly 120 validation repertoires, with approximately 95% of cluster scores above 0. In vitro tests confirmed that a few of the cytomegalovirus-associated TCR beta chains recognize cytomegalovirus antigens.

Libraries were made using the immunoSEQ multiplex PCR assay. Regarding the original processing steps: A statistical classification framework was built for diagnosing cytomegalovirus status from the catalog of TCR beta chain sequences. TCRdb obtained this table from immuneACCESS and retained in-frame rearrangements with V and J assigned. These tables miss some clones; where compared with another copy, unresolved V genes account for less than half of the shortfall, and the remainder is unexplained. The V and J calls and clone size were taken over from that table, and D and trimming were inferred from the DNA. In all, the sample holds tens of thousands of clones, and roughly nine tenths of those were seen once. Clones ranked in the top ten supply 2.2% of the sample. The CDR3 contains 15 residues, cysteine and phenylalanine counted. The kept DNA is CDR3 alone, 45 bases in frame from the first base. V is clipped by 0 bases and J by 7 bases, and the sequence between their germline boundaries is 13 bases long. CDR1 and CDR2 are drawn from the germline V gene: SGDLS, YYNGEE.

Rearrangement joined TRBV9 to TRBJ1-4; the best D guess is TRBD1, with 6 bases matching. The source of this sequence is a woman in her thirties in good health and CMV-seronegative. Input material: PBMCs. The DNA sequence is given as TGTGCCAGCAGCGTAGCGGCAGGGGATCGTGAAAAACTGTTTTTT. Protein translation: CASSVAAGDREKLFF.